The rows below give T cell receptor beta chains drawn from one sample of a study of T cell clones after liver transplantation. Produced via immunoSEQ multiplex PCR; TCRdb's table is partial and in-frame only. The sample records some 9,000 clones, about three quarters being singletons. The input for sequencing was CD8+ T cells from blood, taken before liver transplant. The receptor set was obtained from a human donor who received a liver transplant. The CDR3 runs from the conserved cysteine through the conserved F or W. Each record gives: V gene, J gene, CDR3 protein.

V: TRBV13
J: TRBJ1-4
CDR3: CASSSPAGPGEKLFF

V: TRBV5-1
J: TRBJ1-2
CDR3: CASSPDRVNGYTF

V: TRBV4-2
J: TRBJ2-1
CDR3: CASSQEGTETYNEQFF

V: TRBV7-3
J: TRBJ2-1
CDR3: CASSLIGLAGGPGNEQFF

V: TRBV18
J: TRBJ2-1
CDR3: CASSPPSGGPAEQFF

V: TRBV19
J: TRBJ2-1
CDR3: CATGDWSNEQFF

V: TRBV4-3
J: TRBJ1-1
CDR3: CASSRGGWDTEAFF

V: TRBV18
J: TRBJ2-1
CDR3: CASSSRAPGLGDEQFF

V: TRBV13
J: TRBJ1-4
CDR3: CASSLYGQGNEKLFF

V: TRBV7-9
J: TRBJ2-1
CDR3: CASSSGQAGYNEQFF

V: TRBV6-6
J: TRBJ1-4
CDR3: CASSTSGEKLFF

V: TRBV11-1
J: TRBJ1-1
CDR3: CASSSRRTGNSAFF

V: TRBV29-1
J: TRBJ1-2
CDR3: CSALLEYLGGYTF

V: TRBV7-6
J: TRBJ1-1
CDR3: CASSTPGWTEAFF

V: TRBV19
J: TRBJ2-2
CDR3: CASSTLAGVGTGELFF

V: TRBV6-1
J: TRBJ1-4
CDR3: CASSEGSENEKLFF

V: TRBV13
J: TRBJ2-2
CDR3: CASSGTGELFF

V: TRBV7-9
J: TRBJ2-7
CDR3: CASSLNLEQYF

V: TRBV6-1
J: TRBJ2-5
CDR3: CASSEATRQVQETQYF

V: TRBV14
J: TRBJ1-2
CDR3: CASSQGNNYGYTF

V: TRBV2
J: TRBJ1-4
CDR3: CASSVPGTGDEKLFF

V: TRBV7-9
J: TRBJ2-7
CDR3: CASSLTSRGYYEQYF

V: TRBV29-1
J: TRBJ2-7
CDR3: CSVYGPQGGHEQYF

V: TRBV27
J: TRBJ2-7
CDR3: CASSFEGPSYEQYF

V: TRBV9
J: TRBJ2-1
CDR3: CASSPYSGRVGSYNEQFF

V: TRBV19
J: TRBJ2-6
CDR3: CASTRTGTYSGANVLTF

V: TRBV28
J: TRBJ1-1
CDR3: CASSLSTQHTEAFF

V: TRBV27
J: TRBJ2-1
CDR3: CASSRRLATEQFF

V: TRBV29-1
J: TRBJ1-2
CDR3: CSVEGPEYGYTF

V: TRBV19
J: TRBJ2-7
CDR3: CASSPGTGGYEQYF

V: TRBV5-1
J: TRBJ2-7
CDR3: CASSLGLGQSSYEQYF

V: TRBV4-2
J: TRBJ2-1
CDR3: CASSQDVQGSYNEQFF

V: TRBV28
J: TRBJ1-2
CDR3: CASRHQGGSFSEFGGYTF

V: TRBV4-2
J: TRBJ2-2
CDR3: CASRHGDRGSGELFF

V: TRBV5-4
J: TRBJ1-2
CDR3: CASSLGDFSGYTF

V: TRBV28
J: TRBJ1-2
CDR3: CASTDEERAGYGYTF

V: TRBV4-2
J: TRBJ2-7
CDR3: CASSQGIGGYEQYF

V: TRBV28
J: TRBJ2-1
CDR3: CASSFLLAGGRNEQFF

V: TRBV6-4
J: TRBJ2-2
CDR3: CASSRVSDTGELFF

V: TRBV29-1
J: TRBJ2-1
CDR3: CSGEQGLQDEQFF

V: TRBV11-2
J: TRBJ2-1
CDR3: CASSFSGANIANEQFF

V: TRBV9
J: TRBJ2-7
CDR3: CASSYGQGRNEQYF

V: TRBV19
J: TRBJ1-2
CDR3: CASSAPSGRYGYTF

V: TRBV10-3
J: TRBJ2-7
CDR3: CAISEGGGSFGHEQYF

V: TRBV6-1
J: TRBJ1-4
CDR3: CASSEGQGYEKLFF

V: TRBV2
J: TRBJ2-7
CDR3: CASSEAGEPYF

V: TRBV7-9
J: TRBJ2-7
CDR3: CASSLEGGGSYEQYF

V: TRBV7-2
J: TRBJ2-1
CDR3: CASKMDREALEQFF

V: TRBV2
J: TRBJ2-7
CDR3: CASSEGTGVVRDYEQYF

V: TRBV13
J: TRBJ2-5
CDR3: CASSLSLTGEETQYF

V: TRBV6-5
J: TRBJ2-7
CDR3: CASSYGRTAYEQYF

V: TRBV5-7
J: TRBJ1-1
CDR3: CASSTGQFEAFF